A single sample is the source of the 8 T cell receptor beta chains below, sequenced in a study of blood T cell repertoires in COVID-19 (dated by TCRdb to between 2020 and 2021). The receptor library was made with the immunoSEQ multiplex PCR assay. Not all clones reach the TCRdb copy of this immuneACCESS table, which keeps in-frame sequences only. Checked studies attribute under half of the gap to unresolved V genes and leave the rest unexplained. The sample has about 220,000 clones on record, around 83% of them singletons. The ten largest clones capture less than 6% of the sample. Sequenced input: peripheral blood. These receptors all stem from a woman between 65 and 79 years old with COVID-19, enrolled during active disease.

The V call is TRBV28, the J call TRBJ2-1; a possible D gene is TRBD2 (5 bases). This CDR3 spans 11 amino acids. Germline-derived CDR1 and CDR2 are MDHEN and SYDVKM. The V end was cut by 5 bases, the J end by 14 bases, with 13 bases between. In nucleotides, the CDR3 is TGTGCCAGCAGTACCCCGGGAATCGAGTTCTTC. Its protein product is CASSTPGIEFF.

The gene calls are TRBV5-6 and TRBJ2-7, with TRBD2 matching 7 bases. CDR1 SGHDT and CDR2 YYEEEE come from the germline V gene. Trimming took 0 bases from V and 1 from J; bases not matched to a gene: 10. This CDR3 spans 17 amino acids. The CDR3 nucleotides read TGTGCCAGCAGCTTGGAACCTCCGGGACTATCATCCTACGAGCAGTACTTC. Translating gives CASSLEPPGLSSYEQYF.

This clone was seen just once. CDR3 residues: CASSMGQGAGGANVLTF. CDR3 sequence (DNA): TGTGCCAGCAGCATGGGACAGGGGGCAGGTGGGGCCAACGTCCTGACTTTC. This chain links TRBV5-8 with TRBJ2-6, with 12 bases matching TRBD1. The CDR3 has 17 amino acids. Trimming took 4 bases from V and 3 from J; bases not matched to a gene: 5. Germline V gene data show CDR1 as SGHTS and CDR2 as YDEGEE. The whole variable domain, filled in from reference TRBV5-8 and TRBJ2-6, reads EAGVTQSPTHLIKTRGQQATLRCSPISGHTSVYWYQQALGLGLQFLLWYDEGEERNRGNFPPRFSGRQFPNYSSELNVNALELEDSALYLCASSMGQGAGGANVLTFGAGSRLTVL.

Here the CDR3 DNA reads TGTGCCAGCAGCCCTTCCCGTGAAGCTTTCTTT. It encodes CASSPSREAFF. The chain links TRBV7-8 to TRBJ1-1; no reliable D call. The V gene lost 5 bases and the J gene lost 7 bases, with 8 bases spanning the gap. The CDR3 contains 11 residues. CDR1 and CDR2 (germline): SGHVS, FQNEAQ.

This clone was counted once. This sequence joins TRBV19 and TRBJ1-1; no reliable D call. The CDR3 spans 13 residues. Germline V lookup: CDR1 LNHDA, CDR2 SQIVND (reference sequence). V lost 9 bases and J 0 bases, leaving 11 bases between the germline ends. In nucleotides, the CDR3 is TGTGCCAGCTCCCCGAGGATGAACACTGAAGCTTTCTTT. Translation gives CASSPRMNTEAFF.

The chain has TRBV10-3 and TRBJ1-5; D not resolved. Trimming pared 4 bases from V and 10 bases from J, leaving 14 bases between. CDR3 size: 13 residues. Germline-derived CDR1 and CDR2 are ENHRY and SYGVKD. The CDR3 loop is CAISGREGQPQHF. In DNA form, the CDR3 reads TGTGCCATCAGTGGCCGGGAGGGTCAACCCCAGCATTTT.

V is TRBV19 and J is TRBJ1-2; D gene uncertain. CDR1 is LNHDA and CDR2 is SQIVND in the germline V gene (reference sequence). CDR3 length: 12 amino acids. Trimming took off 5 bases at V and 2 bases at J, with 6 bases between the two ends. Here the CDR3 reads CASSSGNYGYTF. CDR3 bases: TGTGCCAGTAGTTCGGGGAACTATGGCTACACCTTC. The full variable domain, completed using reference TRBV19 and TRBJ1-2, is DGGITQSPKYLFRKEGQNVTLSCEQNLNHDAMYWYRQDPGQGLRLIYYSQIVNDFQKGDIAEGYSVSREKKESFPLTVTSAQKNPTAFYLCASSSGNYGYTFGSGTRLTVV.

The chain has TRBV11-2 and TRBJ2-5, with TRBD2 matching 9 bases. The V gene's germline CDR1 is SGHAT and CDR2 FQNNGV. The CDR3 totals 16 residues. V lost 5 bases to trimming and J lost 5 bases; unmatched junction nucleotides: 12. The CDR3, as DNA: TGTGCCAGCAGCAGGGGGCTAGCGGGATCTTTTGAGACCCAGTACTTC. Translation gives CASSRGLAGSFETQYF.